One and the same sample provided the 22 T cell receptor beta chains below, sequenced in a study of T-cell reconstitution after alpha-beta-depleted transplantation in children. Unique molecular identifiers were incorporated when the TCRbeta library was constructed. TCRdb re-called the PCR reads through MiXCR, storing one row per CDR3 protein. Here the sample spans around 300,000 distinct CDR3 sequences, roughly 21% being singletons. Material: PBMCs, mostly from graft donor cells, obtained 180 days after TCRalphabeta/CD19-depleted stem cell transplant. The origin of the receptors is a male patient aged 5 to 17 who had a stem cell transplant for acute lymphoblastic leukemia, so the T cells may come from the graft donor.

In its sample, this clonotype was seen a few times. The chain uses TRBV15 and TRBJ2-7; D not certain. CDR1 LNHNV and CDR2 YYDKDF come from the germline V gene (reference sequence). The ends were cut back, 3 bases at V and 6 bases at J, with 6 bases in the middle. CDR3 length: 11 amino acids. The CDR3 bases are TGTGCCACCAGCAGCAGTGGCGAGCAGTACTTC. Translated, it gives CATSSSGEQYF. Using reference TRBV15 and TRBJ2-7 for the parts outside the CDR3, the full variable domain is DAMVIQNPRYQVTQFGKPVTLSCSQTLNHNVMYWYQQKSSQAPKLLFHYYDKDFNNEADTPDNFQSRRPNTSFCFLDIRSPGLGDTAMYLCATSSSGEQYFGPGTRLTVT.

This clonotype was counted between two and nine times. The rearrangement uses TRBV19 and TRBJ1-2; no definite D call. V gave up 2 bases and J gave up 3 bases, with 10 bases separating them. Germline CDR1 and CDR2: LNHDA and SQIVND (reference sequence). This CDR3 is built from 14 residues. The CDR3 loop is CASSIRAADYGYTF. Written as DNA, the CDR3 is TGTGCCAGTAGTATAAGGGCGGCGGACTATGGCTACACCTTC.

This clonotype was picked up a small number of times. This chain links TRBV5-1 with TRBJ1-1; D ambiguous. Trimming pared 5 bases from V and 4 bases from J, leaving 12 bases between. The CDR3 has 13 residues. The germline V gene encodes CDR1 SGHRS and CDR2 YFSETQ. The CDR3 nucleotides are TGCGCCAGCAGTTCTGGGTACCCCACTGAAGCTTTCTTT. Its protein product is CASSSGYPTEAFF. The variable domain in full, with the rest retrieved from reference TRBV5-1 and TRBJ1-1, is KAGVTQTPRYLIKTRGQQVTLSCSPISGHRSVSWYQQTPGQGLQFLFEYFSETQRNKGNFPGRFSGRQFSNSRSEMNVSTLELGDSALYLCASSSGYPTEAFFGQGTRLTVV.

This clonotype has only a few counts. V gene TRBV27 combines with J gene TRBJ1-2; D unresolved. The CDR3 consists of 14 residues. Trimming took off 4 bases at V and 4 bases at J, with 13 bases between the two ends. Per the germline V gene, CDR1 is MNHEY and CDR2 is SMNVEV (reference sequence). The CDR3 is CASSSGQRGYGYTF. DNA for the CDR3: TGTGCCAGCAGTTCCGGCCAACGGGGCTATGGCTACACCTTC.

This clonotype occurred a few times. The J gene is TRBJ2-1, the V gene TRBV5-6, with 11 bases lining up with TRBD1. Germline assignment: CDR1 SGHDT and CDR2 YYEEEE. The V gene end was trimmed by 2 bases and the J gene end by 12 bases; junction bases not matched to a gene: 10. The CDR3 spans 15 residues. The CDR3, as DNA: TGTGCCAGCAGCTTCGGACAGGGGGCCCCTCTCCGGCAGTTCTTC. This translates into CASSFGQGAPLRQFF.

The V call is TRBV5-1, the J call TRBJ1-3; D remains unclear. Germline loops: CDR1 SGHRS, CDR2 YFSETQ. There are 15 residues in the CDR3. The V end was cut by 7 bases, the J end by 0 bases, with 14 bases between. The CDR3 DNA sequence: TGCGCCAGCTCGGAGAGGGCTATCTCTGGAAACACCATATATTTT. Protein product: CASSERAISGNTIYF.

V usage is TRBV11-1 and J usage is TRBJ2-6; 12 bases map to TRBD2. Trimming at V came to 4 bases and at J to 0 bases, leaving 13 bases not matched to a gene. This CDR3 spans 21 amino acids. The germline V gene has CDR1 SGHAT and CDR2 FQDESV (reference sequence). The DNA of the CDR3 is TGTGCCAGCAGCTCACCCCGGACTAGCGGGGTAACCTTCTCTGGGGCCAACGTCCTGACTTTC. It encodes CASSSPRTSGVTFSGANVLTF.

This clonotype was recorded a few times. The rearrangement links TRBV29-1 to TRBJ2-3, with D tentatively TRBD1 (7 bases). This CDR3 has 14 residues. The ends were cut back, 6 bases at V and 0 bases at J, with 13 bases in the middle. Germline CDR1 reads SQVTM; CDR2 reads ANQGSEA. The CDR3 sequence: CSVAQGTSTDTQYF. The CDR3 nucleotides read TGCAGCGTCGCACAGGGGACTAGCACAGATACGCAGTATTTT.

This chain uses TRBV4-1 with TRBJ2-7; the match to TRBD1 covers 8 bases. V lost 0 bases and J lost 4; bases outside the gene matches: 5. The length of the CDR3 is 15 residues. The germline CDR1 and CDR2 sequences are MGHRA and YSYEKL. The CDR3 is CASSQEADRGYEQYF. The DNA of the CDR3 is TGCGCCAGCAGCCAAGAGGCAGACAGGGGATACGAGCAGTACTTC.

This clonotype was counted between two and nine times. CDR3 in DNA: TGTGCCAGCAGCCGTTTAGCGGGGAGCTCCTACAATGAGCAGTTCTTC. Encoded protein: CASSRLAGSSYNEQFF. The chain has TRBV7-6 and TRBJ2-1, with 8 bases identical to TRBD2. V lost 5 bases to trimming and J lost 0 bases; unmatched junction nucleotides: 6. The CDR3 has 16 residues. Germline CDR1 reads SGHVS; CDR2 reads FNYEAQ.

The gene calls are TRBV29-1 and TRBJ1-2, with 8 bases aligning to TRBD1. CDR1 SQVTM and CDR2 ANQGSEA come from the germline V gene. V lost 6 bases and J lost 4; bases outside the gene matches: 7. This CDR3 spans 13 amino acids. CDR3 protein: CSVPSGQGYGYTF. DNA of the CDR3: TGCAGCGTCCCGAGTGGACAGGGCTATGGCTACACCTTC.

This clonotype has a handful of counts. CDR3 in DNA: TGTGCCAGCGTGGGGAACACCGGGGAGCTGTTTTTT. It is translated as CASVGNTGELFF. V is TRBV7-9 and J is TRBJ2-2; D gene ambiguous. Germline values: CDR1 SEHNR, CDR2 FQNEAQ (reference sequence). The CDR3 sequence is 12 residues long. The V end lost 8 bases, the J end lost 1 base, and 5 bases lay between the germline ends.

The table lists this clonotype with a few counts. The chain employs TRBV7-6 and TRBJ2-7; 11 positions agree with TRBD2. The CDR3 contains 14 residues. Looked up from germline, CDR1 is SGHVS and CDR2 is FNYEAQ. The V gene end was trimmed by 4 bases and the J gene end by 2 bases; junction bases not matched to a gene: 1. DNA for the CDR3: TGTGCCAGCAGCTGGACTAGCGGGCCCTACGAGCAGTACTTC. It codes for CASSWTSGPYEQYF.

This chain connects TRBV24-1 to TRBJ2-1, with D possibly matching TRBD2 (5 bases). Germline V gene data show CDR1 as KGHDR and CDR2 as SFDVKD. The CDR3 sequence is 18 residues long. The germline V and J ends were trimmed by 0 bases and 2 bases, with 16 bases remaining between them. CDR3 in DNA: TGTGCCACCAGTGATTTGCAAGCGGCCTCAGTAGCCTACAATGAGCAGTTCTTC. Protein sequence: CATSDLQAASVAYNEQFF.

This clonotype was picked up a small number of times. J is TRBJ2-1 and V is TRBV11-3, with 8 nucleotides matching TRBD2. The germline V gene encodes CDR1 SGHNT and CDR2 YENEEA. Losses at the gene ends were 1 base for V and 5 bases for J; bases not matched to a gene: 10. CDR3 length: 17 amino acids. The chain's CDR3 is CASSLGVGTRGDNEQFF. The CDR3 DNA sequence: TGTGCCAGCAGCTTAGGCGTCGGGACTAGAGGGGACAATGAGCAGTTCTTC.

This chain connects TRBV5-1 to TRBJ1-1; tentative D call: TRBD1 (5 bases). The ends were cut back, 0 bases at V and 1 base at J, with 10 bases in the middle. The CDR3 has 15 amino acids. Looked up from germline, CDR1 is SGHRS and CDR2 is YFSETQ. The CDR3 DNA is TGCGCCAGCAGCTTGGAGGGACTTGGGAACACTGAAGCTTTCTTT. Its protein is CASSLEGLGNTEAFF.

This clonotype was seen more than once but under ten times. V gene TRBV20-1 combines with J gene TRBJ2-2; possible D gene TRBD2, 6 bases. The germline V gene has CDR1 DFQATT and CDR2 SNEGSKA (reference sequence). V was clipped by 1 base and J by 0 bases, with 12 bases between them. The CDR3 contains 16 residues. CDR3 DNA: TGCAGTGCTAGAGCCAGACTAGGACCGAACACCGGGGAGCTGTTTTTT. Its translation: CSARARLGPNTGELFF.

The V call is TRBV6-1, the J call TRBJ2-3; 7 nucleotides agree with TRBD2. This CDR3 contains 14 residues. V dropped 6 bases and J dropped 6; count of bases not matched to a gene: 9. CDR1 and CDR2 (germline): MNHNS, SASEGT. The CDR3 DNA sequence: TGTGCCAGCAGGTCACTTCGGCGGGAGGATACGCAGTATTTT. Its protein product is CASRSLRREDTQYF.

The genes are TRBV20-1 and TRBJ2-3, with 11 bases that match TRBD2. The germline gives CDR1 DFQATT, CDR2 SNEGSKA (reference sequence). The CDR3 totals 14 residues. Trimming took 8 bases from V and 10 from J; bases not matched to a gene: 14. CDR3: CSPSAGTSGSPQYF. The CDR3 DNA follows: TGCAGTCCTTCTGCCGGGACTAGCGGATCTCCGCAGTATTTT.

J is TRBJ2-7 and V is TRBV3-1; 7 bases align to TRBD2. There are 15 residues in the CDR3. Germline CDR1 LGHDT, CDR2 YNNKEL (reference sequence). With V trimmed by 4 bases and J by 4 bases, 10 bases remained unmatched. The CDR3 protein is CASSPTPGLTYEQYF. DNA of the CDR3: TGTGCCAGCAGCCCCACCCCGGGACTAACGTACGAGCAGTACTTC.

J is TRBJ1-2 and V is TRBV5-1; D unclear. The CDR3 runs 12 residues. Per the germline V gene, CDR1 is SGHRS and CDR2 is YFSETQ. Trimming took off 8 bases at V and 4 bases at J, with 12 bases between the two ends. CDR3 sequence reads: CASRRAGYGYTF. Here the CDR3 DNA reads TGCGCCAGTCGACGGGCTGGCTATGGCTACACCTTC.

The DNA of the CDR3 is TGTGCCAGCAGTTTCGGACAGGGCCCTATGAGGCAGTACTTC. Translation gives CASSFGQGPMRQYF. This rearrangement joins TRBV27 to TRBJ2-7; 8 nucleotides align to TRBD1. The germline CDR1 and CDR2 sequences are MNHEY and SMNVEV (reference sequence). CDR3 size: 14 residues. The ends lost 3 bases at V and 9 bases at J; junction bases unmatched: 10.